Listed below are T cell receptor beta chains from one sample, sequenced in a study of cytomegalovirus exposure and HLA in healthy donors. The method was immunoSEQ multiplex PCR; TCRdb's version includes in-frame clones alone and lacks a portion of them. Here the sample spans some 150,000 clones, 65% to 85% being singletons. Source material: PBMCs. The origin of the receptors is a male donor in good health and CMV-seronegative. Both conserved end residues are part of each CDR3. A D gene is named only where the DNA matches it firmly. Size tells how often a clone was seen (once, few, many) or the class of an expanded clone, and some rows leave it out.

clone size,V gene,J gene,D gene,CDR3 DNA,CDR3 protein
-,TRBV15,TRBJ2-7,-,TGTGCCACCAGCAGAGATTTACGCTACGAGCAGTACTTC,CATSRDLRYEQYF
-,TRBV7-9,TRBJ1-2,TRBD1,TGTGCCAGCAGCTGGGGACAGGAGTATGGCTACACCTTC,CASSWGQEYGYTF
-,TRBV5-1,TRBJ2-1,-,TGCGCCAGCAGCCCGCCCAGGGCGGGGCTCTACAATGAGCAGTTCTTC,CASSPPRAGLYNEQFF
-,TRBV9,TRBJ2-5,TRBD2,TGTGCCAGCAGCGTAAACGGGGGGGAAGAGACCCAGTACTTC,CASSVNGGEETQYF
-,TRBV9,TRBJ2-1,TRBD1,TGTGCCAGCAGCGGCCACAGACAGGGCTCCGTTTACAATGAGCAGTTCTTC,CASSGHRQGSVYNEQFF
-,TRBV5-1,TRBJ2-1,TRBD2,TGCGCCAGCAGCCGCGGACTAGCGGAAAATGAGCAGTTCTTC,CASSRGLAENEQFF
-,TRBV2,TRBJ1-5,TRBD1,TGTGCCAGCAGGGGACAGGGGGCGTTTGGCAATCAGCCCCAGCATTTT,CASRGQGAFGNQPQHF
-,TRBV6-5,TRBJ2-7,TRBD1,TGTGCCAGCAGTTCCGCCCGGGACAGGTTCACCTACGAGCAGTACTTC,CASSSARDRFTYEQYF
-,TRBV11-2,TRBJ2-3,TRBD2,TGTGCCAGCAGCTTATTTGAAGCGGGAGTGGCAGATACGCAGTATTTT,CASSLFEAGVADTQYF
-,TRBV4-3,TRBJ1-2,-,TGCGCCAGCAGCCAAGATGCCCCCCCGGGGGGCGCGGACCATGGCTACACCTTC,CASSQDAPPGGADHGYTF
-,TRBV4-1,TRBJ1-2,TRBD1,TGCGCCAGCAGCCAAGGCCAGGGACAGGGGAACTATGGCTACACCTTC,CASSQGQGQGNYGYTF
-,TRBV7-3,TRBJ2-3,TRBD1,TGTGCCAGCAGCCTAAGGGGGCCCAGAGATACGCAGTATTTT,CASSLRGPRDTQYF
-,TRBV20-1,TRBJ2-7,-,TGCAGTGCAACCCAGGGCGAGCGGCAGTACTTC,CSATQGERQYF
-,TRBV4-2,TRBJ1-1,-,TGTGCCAGCAGCCAAGATAGGTCACAGTTCGTGGCTTTCTTT,CASSQDRSQFVAFF
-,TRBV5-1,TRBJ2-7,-,TGCGCCAGCGGCAGAAGCTCCTACGAGCAGTACTTC,CASGRSSYEQYF
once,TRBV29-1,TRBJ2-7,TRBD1,TGCAGCGTTTGGGACAGCCCCTACGAGCAGTACTTC,CSVWDSPYEQYF
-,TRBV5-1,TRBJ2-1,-,TGCGCCAGCAGCTTGGAAACGGGGGACTCCTACAATGAGCAGTTCTTC,CASSLETGDSYNEQFF
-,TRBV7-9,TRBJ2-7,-,TGTGCCAGCAGCCACGACAGGTCCCCCTACGGGCAGTACTTC,CASSHDRSPYGQYF
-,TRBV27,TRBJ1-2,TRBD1,TGTGCCAGCAGAGTGGCAGGGGGAGGTGGCTACACCTTC,CASRVAGGGGYTF
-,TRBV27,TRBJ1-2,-,TGTGCCAGCAGTTCTTCACAAACAGGGCATGCCTATGGCTACACCTTC,CASSSSQTGHAYGYTF
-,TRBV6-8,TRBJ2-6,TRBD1,TGTGCCAGCACCCCCAGGAGGAGGGACAGGGTGACTGGGGCCAACGGCCTGACTTTC,CASTPRRRDRVTGANGLTF
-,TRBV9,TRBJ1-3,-,TGTGCCAGCAGCGGGCCGACAGGAAACTCTGGAAACACCATATATTTT,CASSGPTGNSGNTIYF
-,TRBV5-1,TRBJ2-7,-,TGCGCCAGCAGCCGGGGGGGACAGAGACTTTCCAGCTCCTACGAGCAGTACTTC,CASSRGGQRLSSSYEQYF
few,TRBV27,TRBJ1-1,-,TGTGCCAGCAGTTTTACCCAGAATGCGGCTGAAGCTTTCTTT,CASSFTQNAAEAFF
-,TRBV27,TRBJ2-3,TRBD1,TGTGCCAGCACAAGGACAGGGACTTTGACAGATACGCAGTATTTT,CASTRTGTLTDTQYF
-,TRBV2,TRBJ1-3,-,TGTGCCAGCAGAGCGATTAGGATATCTGGAAACACCATATATTTT,CASRAIRISGNTIYF
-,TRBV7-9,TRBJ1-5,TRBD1,TGTGCCAGCAGCTGGGACAGGAATCAGCCCCAGCATTTT,CASSWDRNQPQHF
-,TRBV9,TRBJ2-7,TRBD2,TGTGCCAGCAGCGCCGGGACTACCTACGAGCAGTACTTC,CASSAGTTYEQYF
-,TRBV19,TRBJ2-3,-,TGTGCCAGTAGTATCTCTCCCGGTAGCACAGATACGCAGTATTTT,CASSISPGSTDTQYF
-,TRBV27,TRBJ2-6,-,TGTGCCAGCAGTTGGGGACACACCTCTGGGGCCAACGTCCTGACTTTC,CASSWGHTSGANVLTF
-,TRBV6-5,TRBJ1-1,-,TGTGCCAGCAGTTACTCCATCGGGTACGGCACTGAAGCTTTCTTT,CASSYSIGYGTEAFF
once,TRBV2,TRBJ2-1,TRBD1,TGTGCCAGCAGTGAAGGACAGGGATACAATGAGCAGTTCTTC,CASSEGQGYNEQFF
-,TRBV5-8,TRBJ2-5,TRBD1,TGTGCCAGCAGCAGTACCGGGACAGCTAAAGAGACCCAGTACTTC,CASSSTGTAKETQYF
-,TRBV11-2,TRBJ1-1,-,TGTGCCAGCAGCATCCAGCGGTACACTGAAGCTTTCTTT,CASSIQRYTEAFF
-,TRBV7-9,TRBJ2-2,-,TGTGCCAGCAGCCCAGGGGTACTCTTCACCGGGGAGCTGTTTTTT,CASSPGVLFTGELFF
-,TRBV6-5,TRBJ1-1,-,TGTGCCAGCAGCTCAGGGGTCGCTGAAGCTTTCTTT,CASSSGVAEAFF
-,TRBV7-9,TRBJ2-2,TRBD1,TGTTCCAGCAGCTTTCACCGGGACAGGGTGGTCACCGGGGAGCTGTTTTTT,CSSSFHRDRVVTGELFF
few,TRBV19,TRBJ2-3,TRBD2,TGTGCCAGTAGTATAGGCAAGGGGAGGGGCACAGATACGCAGTATTTT,CASSIGKGRGTDTQYF
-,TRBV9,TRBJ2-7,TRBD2,TGTGCCAGCAGCGAGAGGACTAGCGGTCCTATTTTCGACGAGCAGTACTTC,CASSERTSGPIFDEQYF
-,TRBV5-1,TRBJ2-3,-,TGCGCCAGCAGCGCGTCAATAAGCACAGATACGCAGTATTTT,CASSASISTDTQYF
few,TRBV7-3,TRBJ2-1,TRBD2,TGTGCCAGCAGCTTAACATCGGGGACTAGCGGGAGTCGTAATGAGCAGTTCTTC,CASSLTSGTSGSRNEQFF
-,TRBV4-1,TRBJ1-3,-,TGCGCCAGCAGCCAAGACAGAACTGGAAACACCATATATTTT,CASSQDRTGNTIYF
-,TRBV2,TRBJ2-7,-,TGTGCCAGCAGTGAGCTGAGCGAGCAGTACTTC,CASSELSEQYF
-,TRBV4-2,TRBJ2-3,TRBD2,TGTGCCAGCAGCCACAGGACTAGCGGCTTTAGCACAGATACGCAGTATTTT,CASSHRTSGFSTDTQYF
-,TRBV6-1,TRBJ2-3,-,TGTGCCAGCATAAGACGGGGGATGGAGACAGATACGCAGTATTTT,CASIRRGMETDTQYF
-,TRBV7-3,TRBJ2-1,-,TGTGCCAGCAGCTTGCAGGCGGGGCGCAACAATGAGCAGTTCTTC,CASSLQAGRNNEQFF
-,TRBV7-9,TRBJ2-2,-,TGTGCCAGCAGCTCCCAGGGGAACACCGGGGAGCTGTTTTTT,CASSSQGNTGELFF
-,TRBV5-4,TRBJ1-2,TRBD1,TGTGCCAGCACGACGGGACAGGAGAACTATGGCTACACCTTC,CASTTGQENYGYTF
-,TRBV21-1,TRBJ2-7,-,TGTGCCAGCAGCACCCGACTAGCGGGAGGGTGTGAGCAGTACTTC,CASSTRLAGGCEQYF
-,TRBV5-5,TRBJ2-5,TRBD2,TGTGCCAGCAGCAAGGAGCGGGGGGGACAAGAGACCCAGTACTTC,CASSKERGGQETQYF
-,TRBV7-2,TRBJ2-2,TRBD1,TGTGCCAGCAGCTCCGGGACAGGGAAAGGGTCCGGGGAGCTGTTTTTT,CASSSGTGKGSGELFF
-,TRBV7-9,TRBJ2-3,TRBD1,TGTTCCAGCAGCTTAGAGGGACAGGGGACAGATACGCAGTATTTT,CSSSLEGQGTDTQYF